Listed below are T cell receptor beta chains from one sample, sequenced in a study of long-term antiretroviral therapy in people with HIV. The data were produced by immunoSEQ multiplex PCR, yet TCRdb's version contains in-frame clones alone and is incomplete. The profile shows just under 40,000 clones, 70% to 90% of them singletons. Source: unsorted PBMCs, taken just before starting antiretroviral therapy. The receptors were gathered from a woman younger than 35 with HIV. Each CDR3 is given with its conserved first and last residue. D genes are given only for firm matches. Not all rows give a size; the values are once, few, many and, for expanded clones, a class.

NA	once	15	TRBV5-4	TRBJ1-4	CASSNEQGTREKLFF	TGTGCCAGCAGCAACGAACAGGGAACGCGGGAAAAACTGTTTTTT
NA	NA	16	TRBV11-2	TRBJ2-3	CASSLGQTSGADTQYF	TGTGCCAGCAGCTTAGGACAGACCTCGGGGGCAGATACGCAGTATTTT
NA	NA	14	TRBV6-5	TRBJ2-7	CASSSGEGSYEQYF	TGTGCCAGCAGTTCAGGGGAGGGCTCCTACGAGCAGTACTTC
NA	NA	12	TRBV28	TRBJ2-1	CASKGGYNEQFF	TGTGCCAGCAAGGGGGGCTACAATGAGCAGTTCTTC
TRBD2	NA	16	TRBV7-2	TRBJ2-3	CASSLWGRASTDTQYF	TGTGCCAGCAGCTTATGGGGGAGGGCTAGCACAGATACGCAGTATTTT
TRBD2	once	14	TRBV5-6	TRBJ2-7	CASLRLAGLYEQYF	TGTGCCAGCCTTAGACTAGCGGGCCTCTACGAGCAGTACTTC
TRBD1	once	15	TRBV6-6	TRBJ1-4	CASRVRTGGNEKLFF	TGTGCCAGCAGGGTTCGGACAGGAGGAAATGAAAAACTGTTTTTT
TRBD2	NA	17	TRBV5-6	TRBJ2-3	CASSVTTSGIYTDTQYF	TGTGCCAGCAGCGTAACGACTAGCGGGATCTACACAGATACGCAGTATTTT
TRBD1	NA	13	TRBV7-2	TRBJ2-7	CASSPDRGYEQYF	TGTGCCAGCAGCCCGGACAGGGGCTACGAGCAGTACTTC
NA	once	12	TRBV7-2	TRBJ1-1	CASSSGVTEAFF	TGTGCCAGCAGCTCAGGGGTCACTGAAGCTTTCTTT
TRBD1	NA	15	TRBV9	TRBJ2-7	CASSARTGGFNEQYF	TGTGCCAGCAGCGCCCGGACAGGGGGTTTTAACGAGCAGTACTTC
NA	medium-sized	14	TRBV4-3	TRBJ1-1	CASSQDRADTEAFF	TGCGCCAGCAGCCAAGACAGGGCTGACACTGAAGCTTTCTTT
NA	NA	15	TRBV27	TRBJ1-2	CASRVSGADLYGYTF	TGTGCCAGCAGGGTTTCAGGGGCAGACCTCTATGGCTACACCTTC
TRBD1	NA	19	TRBV19	TRBJ2-7	CASSGNRDRGRVKAYEQYF	TGTGCCAGTAGTGGAAACCGGGACAGGGGGCGGGTAAAAGCCTACGAGCAGTACTTC
NA	NA	14	TRBV5-6	TRBJ1-6	CASSFPADNSPLHF	TGTGCCAGCAGCTTTCCAGCTGATAATTCACCCCTCCACTTT
NA	NA	14	TRBV5-4	TRBJ1-2	CASSLGTPNYGYTF	TGTGCCAGCAGCTTAGGGACACCGAACTATGGCTACACCTTC
NA	NA	14	TRBV5-6	TRBJ2-7	CASSLQSRFYEQYF	TGTGCCAGCAGCTTGCAGAGTCGTTTCTACGAGCAGTACTTC
TRBD2	once	15	TRBV27	TRBJ2-3	CASSRPGLAEDTQYF	TGTGCCAGCAGCCGACCGGGACTAGCAGAAGATACGCAGTATTTT
NA	NA	12	TRBV28	TRBJ2-4	CASSLGTGHQYF	TGTGCCAGCAGTTTGGGCACGGGACATCAGTACTTC
NA	NA	13	TRBV9	TRBJ1-5	CASSVSSNQPQHF	TGTGCCAGCAGCGTAAGTAGCAATCAGCCCCAGCATTTT
NA	NA	19	TRBV7-2	TRBJ1-3	CASSLDQRARVDAGNTIYF	TGTGCCAGCAGCTTAGACCAGCGGGCCAGAGTTGACGCTGGAAACACCATATATTTT
TRBD2	NA	17	TRBV28	TRBJ2-5	CASSLLSVAGAQETQYF	TGTGCCAGCAGTTTATTATCGGTAGCGGGAGCCCAAGAGACCCAGTACTTC
TRBD1	NA	14	TRBV27	TRBJ1-2	CASSLAWDSYGYTF	TGTGCCAGCAGTTTAGCTTGGGACAGCTATGGCTACACCTTC
NA	NA	15	TRBV5-1	TRBJ1-2	CASSLAKTANYGYTF	TGCGCCAGCAGCTTGGCTAAGACAGCCAACTATGGCTACACCTTC
NA	NA	15	TRBV6-5	TRBJ2-3	CASSYGGVYTDTQYF	TGTGCCAGCAGTTACGGGGGCGTATACACAGATACGCAGTATTTT
NA	NA	16	TRBV5-1	TRBJ2-3	CASSSLQGRVADTQYF	TGCGCCAGCAGCTCCTTACAGGGTCGTGTTGCAGATACGCAGTATTTT
TRBD2	NA	17	TRBV6-4	TRBJ2-5	CASSEGLAGGPWETQYF	TGTGCCAGCAGTGAGGGACTAGCGGGAGGCCCTTGGGAGACCCAGTACTTC
NA	NA	15	TRBV25-1	TRBJ2-1	CASSPKRSAYNEQFF	TGTGCCAGCAGTCCGAAGAGGAGCGCCTACAATGAGCAGTTCTTC
NA	NA	14	TRBV11-2	TRBJ1-1	CASSPRAHNTEAFF	TGTGCCAGCAGCCCCAGGGCCCACAACACTGAAGCTTTCTTT
NA	few	13	TRBV6-4	TRBJ2-2	CASSDTNTGELFF	TGTGCCAGCAGTGACACGAACACCGGGGAGCTGTTTTTT
NA	NA	17	TRBV11-3	TRBJ2-3	CASSLGTDPRVPDTQYF	TGTGCCAGCAGCTTAGGGACCGACCCCAGAGTTCCAGATACGCAGTATTTT
NA	NA	14	TRBV2	TRBJ2-4	CASRSVQTQNIQYF	TGTGCCAGCAGGAGTGTCCAAACCCAAAACATTCAGTACTTC
NA	NA	13	TRBV5-1	TRBJ2-3	CASSLEIRDTQYF	TGCGCCAGCAGCTTGGAAATCCGAGATACGCAGTATTTT
TRBD1	NA	13	TRBV7-9	TRBJ2-7	CASSVTGGNEQYF	TGTGCCAGCAGCGTTACAGGGGGTAACGAGCAGTACTTC
NA	once	18	TRBV4-3	TRBJ2-3	CASSRDRNLGGLQVTQYF	TGCGCCAGCAGCCGGGACAGAAACTTGGGGGGCTTACAAGTTACGCAGTATTTT
NA	NA	15	TRBV21-1	TRBJ2-2	CASSPGRGNTGELFF	TGTGCCAGCTCCCCGGGAAGAGGGAACACCGGGGAGCTGTTTTTT
NA	NA	13	TRBV28	TRBJ1-6	CASSFPGKSPLHF	TGTGCCAGCAGTTTCCCAGGGAAATCACCCCTCCACTTT
TRBD1	NA	14	TRBV6-5	TRBJ1-4	CASSYTQGREKLFF	TGTGCCAGCAGTTACACACAGGGGCGGGAAAAACTGTTTTTT
TRBD1	NA	15	TRBV28	TRBJ2-5	CASRLRDSVLETQYF	TGTGCCAGCAGGCTCCGGGACAGCGTCCTGGAGACCCAGTACTTC
NA	NA	16	TRBV28	TRBJ1-4	CASSLLLTSYGEKLFF	TGTGCCAGCAGTTTACTACTGACAAGCTACGGTGAAAAACTGTTTTTT
NA	NA	16	TRBV25-1	TRBJ1-1	CASSEWGGGENTEAFF	TGTGCCAGCAGTGAATGGGGGGGTGGTGAGAACACTGAAGCTTTCTTT
NA	NA	12	TRBV5-4	TRBJ2-7	CASWGGGDEQYF	TGTGCCAGCTGGGGAGGGGGGGACGAGCAGTACTTC
NA	NA	14	TRBV18	TRBJ2-1	CASSPRDTDNEQFF	TGTGCCAGCTCACCACGGGACACAGACAATGAGCAGTTCTTC
NA	few	12	TRBV6-5	TRBJ1-1	CASSYGGTEAFF	TGTGCCAGCAGTTACGGGGGCACTGAAGCTTTCTTT
NA	NA	15	TRBV7-9	TRBJ2-1	CASSFSDASYNEQFF	TGTGCCAGCAGCTTCTCGGACGCGTCCTACAATGAGCAGTTCTTC
TRBD2	NA	14	TRBV7-8	TRBJ2-1	CASSLEWTSDEQFF	TGTGCCAGCAGCTTAGAATGGACTAGCGATGAGCAGTTCTTC
NA	NA	13	TRBV5-6	TRBJ2-3	CASSLGGADTQYF	TGTGCCAGCAGCCTTGGTGGCGCAGATACGCAGTATTTT
NA	NA	14	TRBV4-1	TRBJ2-1	CASSQEGGYNEQFF	TGCGCCAGCAGCCAAGAGGGCGGGTACAATGAGCAGTTCTTC
TRBD1	NA	16	TRBV4-1	TRBJ1-5	CASSQDYDRGHRPQHF	TGCGCCAGCAGCCAAGACTACGACAGGGGGCACCGACCCCAGCATTTT
TRBD1	NA	12	TRBV28	TRBJ1-5	CASSVQGKPQHF	TGTGCCAGCAGTGTACAGGGGAAGCCCCAGCATTTT
TRBD2	NA	16	TRBV5-1	TRBJ2-1	CASSSLTSGSYNEQFF	TGCGCCAGCAGCTCGTTGACTAGCGGGTCCTACAATGAGCAGTTCTTC
NA	NA	11	TRBV18	TRBJ2-7	CASSPHYEQYF	TGTGCCAGCTCACCTCATTACGAGCAGTACTTC
NA	once	15	TRBV25-1	TRBJ2-7	CASRVSHGNYYEQYF	TGTGCCAGCAGAGTTAGCCACGGGAACTACTACGAGCAGTACTTC
NA	NA	15	TRBV4-3	TRBJ2-5	CASSPARGRGETQYF	TGCGCCAGCAGCCCCGCCAGGGGGCGGGGGGAGACCCAGTACTTC
NA	NA	15	TRBV18	TRBJ2-4	CASSPQAVRGNIQYF	TGTGCCAGCTCACCACAGGCCGTCCGGGGTAACATTCAGTACTTC
NA	NA	14	TRBV4-2	TRBJ2-7	CASSQAQRWGEQYF	TGTGCCAGCAGCCAAGCCCAAAGGTGGGGAGAGCAGTACTTC
NA	NA	14	TRBV13	TRBJ2-7	CASSLGRSSYEQYF	TGTGCCAGCAGCTTAGGCCGAAGTTCCTACGAGCAGTACTTC
NA	NA	12	TRBV11-3	TRBJ2-4	CASSLGGDIQYF	TGTGCCAGCAGCTTAGGTGGCGACATTCAGTACTTC
NA	NA	16	TRBV11-2	TRBJ1-5	CASSKELGTFSQPQHF	TGTGCCAGCAGCAAGGAGCTTGGGACATTTTCCCAGCCCCAGCATTTT
TRBD1	NA	11	TRBV28	TRBJ2-1	CASSLQGAQFF	TGTGCCAGCAGTTTACAGGGGGCGCAGTTCTTC